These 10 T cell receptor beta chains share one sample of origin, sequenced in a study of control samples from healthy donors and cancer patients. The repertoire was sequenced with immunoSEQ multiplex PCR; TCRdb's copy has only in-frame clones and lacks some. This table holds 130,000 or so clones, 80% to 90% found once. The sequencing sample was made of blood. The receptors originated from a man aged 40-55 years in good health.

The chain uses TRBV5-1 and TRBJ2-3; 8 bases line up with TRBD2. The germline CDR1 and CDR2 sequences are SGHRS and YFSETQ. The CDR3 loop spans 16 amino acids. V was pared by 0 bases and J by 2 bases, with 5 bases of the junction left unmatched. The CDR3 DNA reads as TGCGCCAGCAGCTTGGCGGCGGGGGGTCCCACAGATACGCAGTATTTT. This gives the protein CASSLAAGGPTDTQYF. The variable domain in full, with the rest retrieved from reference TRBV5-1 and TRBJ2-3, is KAGVTQTPRYLIKTRGQQVTLSCSPISGHRSVSWYQQTPGQGLQFLFEYFSETQRNKGNFPGRFSGRQFSNSRSEMNVSTLELGDSALYLCASSLAAGGPTDTQYFGPGTRLTVL.

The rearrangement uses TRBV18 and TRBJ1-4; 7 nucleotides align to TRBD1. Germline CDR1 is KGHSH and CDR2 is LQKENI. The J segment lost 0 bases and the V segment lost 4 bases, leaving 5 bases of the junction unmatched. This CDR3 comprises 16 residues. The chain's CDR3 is CASSHNRGSTNEKLFF. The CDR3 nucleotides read TGTGCCAGCTCACATAACAGGGGATCAACTAATGAAAAACTGTTTTTT.

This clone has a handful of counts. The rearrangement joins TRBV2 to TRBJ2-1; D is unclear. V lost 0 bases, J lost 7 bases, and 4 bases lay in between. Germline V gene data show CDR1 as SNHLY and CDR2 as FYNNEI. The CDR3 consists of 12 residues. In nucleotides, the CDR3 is TGTGCCAGCAGTGAAGCAGGAAATGAGCAGTTCTTC. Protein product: CASSEAGNEQFF.

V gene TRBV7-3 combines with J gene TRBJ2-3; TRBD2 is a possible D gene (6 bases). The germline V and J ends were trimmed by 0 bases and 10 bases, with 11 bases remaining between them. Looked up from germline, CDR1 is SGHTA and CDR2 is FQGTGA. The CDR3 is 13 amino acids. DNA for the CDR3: TGTGCCAGCAGCTTAACGGGACTGCAAGCGCAGTATTTT. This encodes CASSLTGLQAQYF.

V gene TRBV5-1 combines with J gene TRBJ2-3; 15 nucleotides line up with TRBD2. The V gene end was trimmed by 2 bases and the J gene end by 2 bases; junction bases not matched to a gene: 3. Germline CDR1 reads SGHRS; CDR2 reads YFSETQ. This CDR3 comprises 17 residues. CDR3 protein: CASSLGLAGGPTDTQYF. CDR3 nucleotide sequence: TGCGCCAGCAGCTTAGGACTAGCGGGGGGGCCCACAGATACGCAGTATTTT.

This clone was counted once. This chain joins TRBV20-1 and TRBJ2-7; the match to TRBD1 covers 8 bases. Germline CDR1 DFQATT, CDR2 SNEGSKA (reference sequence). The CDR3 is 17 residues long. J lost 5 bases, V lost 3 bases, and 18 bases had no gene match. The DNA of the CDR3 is TGCAGTGCTAGTCCTTTCGGGGGACAGGTATTTGGAAACGAGCAGTACTTC. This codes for CSASPFGGQVFGNEQYF.

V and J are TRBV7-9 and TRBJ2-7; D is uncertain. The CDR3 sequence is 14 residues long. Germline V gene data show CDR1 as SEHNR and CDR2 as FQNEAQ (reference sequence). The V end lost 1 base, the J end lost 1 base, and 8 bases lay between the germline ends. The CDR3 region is CASSLGAPSYEQYF. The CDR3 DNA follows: TGTGCCAGCAGCTTAGGGGCCCCATCCTACGAGCAGTACTTC.

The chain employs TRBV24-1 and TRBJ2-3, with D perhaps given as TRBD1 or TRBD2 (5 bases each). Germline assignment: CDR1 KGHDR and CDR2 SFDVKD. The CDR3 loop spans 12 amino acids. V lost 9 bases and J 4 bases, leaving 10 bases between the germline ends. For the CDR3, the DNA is TGTGCCACCTCCAGGGACCCAGATACGCAGTATTTT. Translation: CATSRDPDTQYF.

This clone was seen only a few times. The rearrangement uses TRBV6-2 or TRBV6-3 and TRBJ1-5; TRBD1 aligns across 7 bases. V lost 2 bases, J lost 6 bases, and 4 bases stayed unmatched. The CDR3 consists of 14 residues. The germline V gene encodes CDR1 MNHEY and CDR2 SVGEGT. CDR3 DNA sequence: TGTGCCAGCAGTTACGACAGGGTGGGTCAGCCCCAGCATTTT. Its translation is CASSYDRVGQPQHF.

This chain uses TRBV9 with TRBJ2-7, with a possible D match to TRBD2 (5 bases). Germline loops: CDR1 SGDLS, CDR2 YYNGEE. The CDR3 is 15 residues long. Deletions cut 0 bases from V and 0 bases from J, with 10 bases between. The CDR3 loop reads CASSVEDSSSYEQYF. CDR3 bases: TGTGCCAGCAGCGTAGAGGACTCGAGCTCCTACGAGCAGTACTTC.